The subject of this entry is one TCR beta chain. The antigen is undetermined. The entry originates in a study of cytomegalovirus exposure and HLA in healthy donors. Study results and caveats: The study flagged about 160 TCR beta chains as cytomegalovirus-associated. A later analysis found most CMV-associated TCR beta chains apparently HLA-restricted.

V was clipped by 0 bases and J by 4 bases; unmatched bases: 2. This CDR3 has 15 amino acids. Looked up from germline, CDR1 is LNHDA and CDR2 is SQIVND (reference sequence). Researchers ran the PCR with 60 Vbeta and 13 Jbeta primers. The method was immunoSEQ multiplex PCR; TCRdb's version includes in-frame clones alone and lacks a portion of them. The data hold some 140,000 clones, with around 77% observed a single time. The chain carries TRBV19 and TRBJ2-2; 7 nucleotides agree with TRBD2. The sequenced material came from PBMCs. This TCR was sampled from a middle-aged man in good health and CMV-seronegative. DNA of the CDR3: TGTGCCAGTAGTATAGAGGGAGGGGTCACCGGGGAGCTGTTTTTT. This gives the protein CASSIEGGVTGELFF.